The clone carrying this TCR beta chain has only one observation. This table comes from immunoSEQ multiplex PCR, and its TCRdb copy is limited to in-frame clones, with some not included. The data contain approximately 2.1 million clones, approximately 93% of them singletons. The data were obtained in a study of shared clonotypes between healthy human individuals. The CDR3 sequence is 15 residues long. V lost 0 bases, J lost 2 bases, and 3 bases stayed unmatched. CDR1 is GTSNPN, CDR2 SVGIG, per germline (reference sequence). The gene calls are TRBV30 and TRBJ2-5; 10 bases align to TRBD1. The sequence came from a man aged 18 to 29 in good health. Some clones in this sample may be carry-over from other donors' samples. Sequencing used naive CD4+ T cells from PBMCs. Subset indicated: CD45RA+ positively selected. The CDR3 sequence: CAWSVGQGIQETQYF. The CDR3 nucleotides read TGTGCCTGGAGTGTGGGACAGGGGATACAAGAGACCCAGTACTTC.